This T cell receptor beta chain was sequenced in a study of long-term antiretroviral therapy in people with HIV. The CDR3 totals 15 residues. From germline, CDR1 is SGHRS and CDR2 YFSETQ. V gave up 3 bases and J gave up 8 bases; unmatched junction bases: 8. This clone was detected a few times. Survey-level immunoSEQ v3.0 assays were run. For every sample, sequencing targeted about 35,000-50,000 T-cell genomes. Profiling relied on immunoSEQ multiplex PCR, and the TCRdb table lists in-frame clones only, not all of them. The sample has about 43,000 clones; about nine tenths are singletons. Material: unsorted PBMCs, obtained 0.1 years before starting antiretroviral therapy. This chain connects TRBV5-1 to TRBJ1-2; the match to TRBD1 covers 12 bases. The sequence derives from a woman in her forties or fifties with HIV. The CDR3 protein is CASSSDPGTGGGYTF. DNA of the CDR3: TGCGCCAGCAGCTCGGACCCCGGGACAGGGGGCGGCTACACCTTC.